Listed below are T cell receptor beta chains from one sample, sequenced in a study of siplizumab effects on memory and regulatory T cells. Only in-frame clones appear in the TCRdb table, and some are missing; sequencing was by immunoSEQ multiplex PCR. This table has under 140,000 clones, roughly 89% appearing once. Sequenced material: CD4+ T cells sorted from blood. The receptors shown here come from a human donor in good health. Each CDR3 is given with its conserved first and last residue. A D gene is named only where the DNA matches it firmly. Size values are once, few and many counts, or a class for expanded clones, and some rows have none.

abundance	v_gene	j_gene	d_gene	CDR3aa	CDR3nt
-	TRBV4-1	TRBJ2-3	-	CASSGVRTRSTDTQYF	TGCGCCAGCAGCGGAGTCCGGACACGTAGCACAGATACGCAGTATTTT
-	TRBV5-1	TRBJ2-1	-	CASSFGGLHNEQFF	TGCGCCAGCAGCTTCGGCGGCCTCCACAATGAGCAGTTCTTC
-	TRBV19	TRBJ2-1	-	CASSWGPGDVEQFF	TGTGCCAGTAGTTGGGGGCCCGGGGACGTTGAGCAGTTCTTC
-	TRBV6-6	TRBJ2-5	TRBD1	CASSQQGQGARETQYF	TGTGCCAGCAGTCAGCAGGGACAGGGGGCTCGGGAGACCCAGTACTTC
-	TRBV4-2	TRBJ2-7	TRBD1	CASSQVKTGAFSYEQYF	TGTGCCAGCAGCCAAGTCAAGACAGGGGCTTTCTCCTACGAGCAGTACTTC
-	TRBV5-6	TRBJ1-2	-	CASSLSRGAGGLNYGYTF	TGTGCCAGCAGCTTGTCCCGGGGAGCGGGGGGACTTAACTATGGCTACACCTTC
-	TRBV6-1	TRBJ1-5	-	CASSGGPGLSYQPQHF	TGTGCCAGCAGTGGGGGTCCGGGACTTTCATATCAGCCCCAGCATTTT
once	TRBV6-1	TRBJ2-3	-	CASIPEGGTDTQYF	TGTGCCAGCATCCCCGAGGGTGGCACAGATACGCAGTATTTT
-	TRBV5-1	TRBJ1-4	-	CASSFNGATNEKLFF	TGCGCCAGCAGCTTTAATGGGGCAACTAATGAAAAACTGTTTTTT
-	TRBV5-1	TRBJ1-1	-	CASSYGQIMNTEAFF	TGCGCCAGCAGCTATGGACAGATCATGAACACTGAAGCTTTCTTT
few	TRBV5-1	TRBJ1-2	TRBD1	CASSSGGLIYGYTF	TGCGCCAGCAGCTCAGGGGGACTTATCTATGGCTACACCTTC
-	TRBV5-1	TRBJ2-3	TRBD2	CASSPLGLALSDTQYF	TGCGCCAGCAGTCCCCTCGGACTAGCGCTGTCTGATACGCAGTATTTT
-	TRBV4-1	TRBJ2-5	-	CASSLSAHQETQYF	TGCGCCAGCAGCCTAAGTGCCCACCAAGAGACCCAGTACTTC
-	TRBV4-1	TRBJ2-1	-	CASSLGRRFGHNEQFF	TGCGCCAGCAGCCTCGGGAGACGATTCGGACACAATGAGCAGTTCTTC
-	TRBV5-1	TRBJ1-1	-	CASSGDRRNTEAFF	TGCGCCAGCAGCGGTGACAGAAGGAACACTGAAGCTTTCTTT
-	TRBV5-4	TRBJ1-2	-	CASSPDPYWGVGGYTF	TGTGCCAGCAGCCCCGACCCATACTGGGGGGTCGGTGGCTACACCTTC
-	TRBV5-3	TRBJ2-7	TRBD1	CARTEDRGHGYEQYF	TGTGCCAGAACCGAGGACAGGGGGCACGGCTACGAGCAGTACTTC
-	TRBV11-1	TRBJ2-2	TRBD2	CASSPRAAGVVSGELFF	TGTGCCAGCAGCCCCCGGGCAGCGGGAGTAGTATCAGGGGAGCTGTTTTTT
-	TRBV7-7	TRBJ2-7	-	CASSSGTRYEQYF	TGTGCCAGCAGCTCCGGGACAAGATACGAGCAGTACTTC
-	TRBV19	TRBJ2-2	-	CASSLDLGGELFF	TGTGCCAGTAGTTTAGACTTGGGCGGGGAGCTGTTTTTT
-	TRBV6-1	TRBJ2-7	-	CASSDWGGAGHF	TGTGCCAGCAGTGATTGGGGTGGTGCTGGGCACTTC
once	TRBV27	TRBJ1-2	-	CASSLSGGDYGYTF	TGTGCCAGCAGTTTATCGGGGGGCGACTATGGCTACACCTTC
-	TRBV19	TRBJ2-7	TRBD1	CASSRLPGQGRGYEQYF	TGTGCCAGTAGTAGATTACCGGGACAGGGGAGAGGGTACGAGCAGTACTTC
-	TRBV2	TRBJ2-3	TRBD2	CASSESSGASTDTQYF	TGTGCCAGCAGTGAAAGTAGCGGGGCTAGCACAGATACGCAGTATTTT
once	TRBV28	TRBJ2-3	TRBD1	CASHRGRNTDTQYF	TGTGCCAGCCACAGGGGGCGCAACACAGATACGCAGTATTTT
once	TRBV10-3	TRBJ2-3	-	CAIRDPVGVTQYF	TGTGCCATCCGGGACCCAGTTGGGGTTACGCAGTATTTT
-	TRBV30	TRBJ2-5	-	CAWSGGETQYF	TGTGCCTGGAGTGGGGGGGAGACCCAGTACTTC
-	TRBV5-4	TRBJ2-7	TRBD2	CASSSPSGSEQYF	TGTGCCAGCAGCTCTCCTAGCGGGAGCGAGCAGTACTTC
-	TRBV11-3	TRBJ2-7	TRBD2	CASSPAGGYEQYF	TGTGCCAGCAGCCCGGCGGGGGGCTACGAGCAGTACTTC
-	TRBV19	TRBJ1-2	TRBD1	CASTLQGGVSYGYTF	TGTGCCAGTACCCTACAGGGGGGTGTTTCCTATGGCTACACCTTC
few	TRBV6-5	TRBJ1-1	-	CASSYASGSRTEAFF	TGTGCCAGCAGTTATGCCTCAGGGTCTAGAACTGAAGCTTTCTTT
-	TRBV19	TRBJ1-1	-	CASSTSGPRAFF	TGTGCCAGTAGTACATCTGGCCCGCGGGCTTTCTTT
once	TRBV18	TRBJ1-1	-	CASSPRAGEAFF	TGTGCCAGCTCACCACGCGCCGGTGAAGCTTTCTTT
-	TRBV11-2	TRBJ2-5	TRBD2	CASSLAGLETQYF	TGTGCCAGCAGCCTAGCGGGGCTAGAGACCCAGTACTTC
-	TRBV7-2	TRBJ2-7	TRBD2	CASSFGLAYEQYF	TGTGCCAGCAGCTTCGGACTAGCGTACGAGCAGTACTTC
-	TRBV10-3	TRBJ1-6	-	CAISESTVLRVANNSPLHF	TGTGCCATCAGTGAGTCGACCGTGTTGCGCGTCGCGAATAATTCACCCCTCCACTTT
-	TRBV4-1	TRBJ1-4	TRBD1	CASSRGTGGEKLFF	TGCGCCAGCAGCCGTGGGACAGGGGGTGAAAAACTGTTTTTT
once	TRBV7-9	TRBJ1-1	-	CASSLSGRSTEAFF	TGTGCCAGCAGCTTATCTGGGAGGAGCACTGAAGCTTTCTTT
-	TRBV30	TRBJ2-7	TRBD2	CAWRGLAGGFYEQYF	TGTGCCTGGAGGGGACTAGCGGGAGGGTTCTACGAGCAGTACTTC
few	TRBV5-5	TRBJ1-3	-	CASSPQAASGNTIYF	TGTGCCAGCAGCCCCCAGGCAGCCTCTGGAAACACCATATATTTT
-	TRBV6-6	TRBJ2-7	-	CASSYSAVSSYEQYF	TGTGCCAGCAGTTACTCAGCTGTTAGCTCCTACGAGCAGTACTTC
-	TRBV5-1	TRBJ1-1	-	CASSLKGGNTEAFF	TGCGCCAGCAGCTTAAAGGGGGGGAACACTGAAGCTTTCTTT
-	TRBV5-1	TRBJ2-7	TRBD2	CASSLEPSGSFQQYF	TGCGCCAGCAGCTTGGAGCCTAGCGGGTCTTTCCAGCAGTACTTC
-	TRBV18	TRBJ1-2	TRBD1	CASSSQDRGGYGYTF	TGTGCCAGCTCATCGCAAGACAGGGGTGGCTATGGCTACACCTTC
few	TRBV2	TRBJ1-5	-	CASRPGQNSNQPQHF	TGTGCCAGCAGGCCTGGACAGAATAGCAATCAGCCCCAGCATTTT
-	TRBV6-1	TRBJ1-6	TRBD1	CASIQGAGSPLHF	TGTGCCAGCATCCAGGGGGCAGGTTCACCCCTCCACTTT
-	TRBV2	TRBJ2-5	TRBD2	CASSPTLTSGPVRSTQYF	TGTGCCAGCAGCCCGACATTGACTAGCGGGCCGGTTAGATCGACCCAGTACTTC
few	TRBV19	TRBJ1-6	-	CASSIVQAYNSPLHF	TGTGCCAGTAGTATAGTCCAGGCCTATAATTCACCCCTCCACTTT